The following is a TCR beta chain sequence with its context. The antigen remains unidentified. This sample stems from a study of T cells and Merkel cell carcinoma outcomes. Study-level points and caveats: Merkel cell carcinoma outcomes were reportedly predicted by repertoire and T-cell density.

V was pared by 8 bases and J by 5 bases, with 15 bases between. CDR1 is SNHLY and CDR2 is FYNNEI in the germline V gene. This CDR3 region has 13 residues. Assay used: immunoSEQ multiplex PCR; TCRdb lists only in-frame clones, some missing. The sample contains several thousand clones, 60% to 80% of which appear only once. The TCR comes from a human donor with Merkel cell carcinoma. The chain recombines TRBV2 with TRBJ2-5, with D tentatively TRBD2 (6 bases). The sample comprised tumor tissue from Merkel cell carcinoma. The CDR3 sequence: CASYRGMGETQYF. CDR3 bases: TGTGCCAGCTACCGGGGGATGGGTGAGACCCAGTACTTC.